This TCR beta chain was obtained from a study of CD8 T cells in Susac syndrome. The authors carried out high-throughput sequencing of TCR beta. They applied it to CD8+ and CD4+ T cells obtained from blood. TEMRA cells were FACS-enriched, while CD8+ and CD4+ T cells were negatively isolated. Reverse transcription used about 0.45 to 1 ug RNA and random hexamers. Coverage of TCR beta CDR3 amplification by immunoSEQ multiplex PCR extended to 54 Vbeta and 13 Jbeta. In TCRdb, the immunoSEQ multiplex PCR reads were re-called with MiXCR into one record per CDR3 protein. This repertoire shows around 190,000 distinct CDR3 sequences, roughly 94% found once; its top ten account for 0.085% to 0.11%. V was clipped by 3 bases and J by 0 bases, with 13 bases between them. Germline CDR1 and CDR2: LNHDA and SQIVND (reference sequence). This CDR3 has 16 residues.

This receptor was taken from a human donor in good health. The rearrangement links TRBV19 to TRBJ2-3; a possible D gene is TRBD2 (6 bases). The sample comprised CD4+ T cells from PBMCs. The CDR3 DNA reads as TGTGCCAGTAGTATTCGCCACGGGGGAAGCACAGATACGCAGTATTTT. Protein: CASSIRHGGSTDTQYF.